The 19 T cell receptor beta chains below all came from one sample that was sequenced in a study of control samples from healthy donors and cancer patients. Only in-frame clones appear in the TCRdb table, and some are missing; sequencing was by immunoSEQ multiplex PCR. The sample lists roughly 190,000 clones; roughly nine tenths were seen once. The sample taken for sequencing was blood. The receptors shown here come from a woman in her twenties or thirties in good health.

This chain links TRBV5-4 with TRBJ1-2; D gene ambiguous. The CDR3 sequence is 14 residues long. Trimming removed 6 bases from V and 0 bases from J, with 12 bases in between. Germline V gene sequence: CDR1 SGHNT, CDR2 YYREEE (reference sequence). As DNA, the CDR3 is TGTGCCAGCACCTCAGGCGCCTCTAACTATGGCTACACCTTC. This gives the protein CASTSGASNYGYTF.

This chain uses TRBV5-6 with TRBJ1-2; TRBD1 matches at 7 bases. Trimming took 4 bases from V and 4 from J; bases not matched to a gene: 7. The germline gives CDR1 SGHDT, CDR2 YYEEEE. The CDR3 consists of 14 residues. CDR3 sequence (DNA): TGTGCCAGCAGCGCGGACAGGAACAGCTATGGCTACACCTTC. Its translation: CASSADRNSYGYTF.

V and J are TRBV19 and TRBJ1-1, with 7 bases fitting TRBD1. The CDR3 is 14 residues long. The V gene's germline CDR1 is LNHDA and CDR2 SQIVND (reference sequence). The V segment lost 5 bases and the J segment 5 bases; nucleotides outside the gene matches: 8. The CDR3 DNA reads TGTGCCAGTAGTTCCCCGGACAGGTGGACTGAAGCTTTCTTT. Translation gives CASSSPDRWTEAFF.

Details on this clone: A read error is likely, as this CDR3 ends without the conserved phenylalanine or tryptophan. The J gene is TRBJ1-2, the V gene TRBV9; TRBD1 agrees at 9 bases. There are 14 residues in the CDR3. Germline values: CDR1 SGDLS, CDR2 YYNGEE. Trimming at V came to 0 bases and at J to 8 bases, leaving 5 bases not matched to a gene. The CDR3 DNA reads as TGTGCCAGCAGCGTAGACACAGGGGGCTTAGGCTACACCTCC. It specifies CASSVDTGGLGYTS.

This chain connects TRBV6-5 to TRBJ2-1; D is undetermined. Germline V lookup: CDR1 MNHEY, CDR2 SVGAGI. V lost 6 bases, J lost 5 bases, and 14 bases lay in between. CDR3 length: 14 residues. The CDR3 nucleotides read TGTGCCAGCAGCCTCCCGACGAACCACAATGAGCAGTTCTTC. This sequence encodes CASSLPTNHNEQFF.

The chain couples TRBV7-6 to TRBJ1-2; 12 bases are a match to TRBD1. The CDR3 has 16 amino acids. Germline CDR1 reads SGHVS; CDR2 reads FNYEAQ. V shed 5 bases and J 1 base; nucleotides not matched to a gene: 5. The CDR3 region is CASSPGTGGINYGYTF. The CDR3 DNA follows: TGTGCCAGCAGCCCGGGGACAGGGGGCATTAACTATGGCTACACCTTC.

CDR3 bases: TGTGCCAGCAGTTACCCAGACGAGCAGTACTTC. Protein sequence: CASSYPDEQYF. The genes are TRBV6-2 or TRBV6-3 and TRBJ2-7; D gene ambiguous. The CDR3 is made up of 11 amino acids. Germline CDR1 reads MNHEY; CDR2 reads SVGEGT. V was cut by 2 bases and J by 5 bases, with 4 bases left in between.

The chain combines TRBV5-4 with TRBJ1-6; 7 bases align to TRBD1. Germline V gene sequence: CDR1 SGHNT, CDR2 YYREEE (reference sequence). Trimming at V came to 5 bases and at J to 10 bases, leaving 6 bases not matched to a gene. This CDR3 contains 13 residues. CDR3: CASSLDRISPLHF. The CDR3 coding sequence is TGTGCCAGCAGTCTGGACAGGATCTCACCCCTCCACTTT.

This clone was seen a single time. V gene TRBV11-3 combines with J gene TRBJ2-7; D is unresolved. CDR1 is SGHNT and CDR2 is YENEEA in the germline V gene. V gave up 6 bases and J gave up 3 bases, with 12 bases separating them. The CDR3 sequence is 13 residues long. CDR3 sequence: CASSPGQYYEQYF. CDR3 DNA sequence: TGTGCCAGCAGTCCTGGCCAATACTACGAGCAGTACTTC.

The CDR3 sequence: CATSRDSGGYEQYF. The CDR3 DNA is TGTGCCACCAGCAGAGATTCAGGGGGCTACGAGCAGTACTTC. The chain couples TRBV15 to TRBJ2-7; TRBD1 matches 7 bases. After removal of 0 bases from V and 3 bases from J, the junction contained 2 bases not matched to a gene. This CDR3 spans 14 amino acids. Germline V gives CDR1 LNHNV, CDR2 YYDKDF (reference sequence).

Worth noting for this clone: The sample contains more than one DNA sequence encoding this CDR3. V gene TRBV6-1 combines with J gene TRBJ2-6; maybe TRBD2 (5 bases). Trimming stripped 2 bases from V and 0 bases from J, with 5 bases between. There are 15 residues in the CDR3. Per germline, CDR1 MNHNS and CDR2 SASEGT. CDR3 nucleotides: TGTGCCAGCAGTGAACGGGGCTCTGGGGCCAACGTCCTGACTTTC. It translates to CASSERGSGANVLTF.

The rearrangement joins TRBV7-3 to TRBJ2-2; 8 nucleotides line up with TRBD2. The CDR3 consists of 16 residues. Trimming removed 0 bases from V and 7 bases from J; junction bases left unmatched: 7. Germline assignment: CDR1 SGHTA and CDR2 FQGTGA. As DNA, the CDR3 is TGTGCCAGCAGCTTAACGGGCGGGACTAGGAGCGGGGAGCTGTTTTTT. Translated: CASSLTGGTRSGELFF.

The chain employs TRBV27 and TRBJ1-1, with unresolved D. The germline V and J ends were trimmed by 4 bases and 7 bases, with 13 bases remaining between them. Germline V gene data show CDR1 as MNHEY and CDR2 as SMNVEV (reference sequence). The CDR3 has 13 residues. CDR3 residues: CASSSRDHREAFF. CDR3 nucleotides: TGTGCCAGCAGTTCCCGAGACCACCGTGAAGCTTTCTTT.

The rearrangement links TRBV4-2 to TRBJ2-3, with TRBD1 as a possible D gene (5 bases). Per germline, CDR1 LGHNA and CDR2 YNFKEQ. V was cut by 0 bases and J by 4 bases, with 11 bases left in between. The CDR3 is made up of 15 amino acids. CDR3: CASSQDRVSSDTQYF. The CDR3 DNA follows: TGTGCCAGCAGCCAAGACAGGGTGTCGTCAGATACGCAGTATTTT.

The rearrangement links TRBV30 to TRBJ1-1; D may be TRBD1 (6 bases). V lost 3 bases and J lost 1, with 12 bases in between. The CDR3 totals 14 residues. CDR1 is GTSNPN, CDR2 SVGIG, per germline (reference sequence). This chain's CDR3 is CAWSDWTANTEAFF. Here the CDR3 DNA reads TGTGCCTGGAGCGATTGGACAGCGAACACTGAAGCTTTCTTT.

The chain carries TRBV4-2 and TRBJ2-3, with D uncertain. The germline gives CDR1 LGHNA, CDR2 YNFKEQ. The CDR3 is made up of 15 amino acids. The V and J ends lost 2 bases and 0 bases respectively, with 9 bases between them. This CDR3 is CASSQLFGSTDTQYF. CDR3 DNA: TGTGCCAGCAGCCAATTATTCGGGAGCACAGATACGCAGTATTTT.

The V and J genes are TRBV2 and TRBJ1-5; D call uncertain. Per the germline V gene, CDR1 is SNHLY and CDR2 is FYNNEI. This CDR3 is built from 13 residues. V lost 2 bases, J lost 4 bases, and 6 bases lay in between. The CDR3 DNA reads as TGTGCCAGCAGTGAATGGGCTAATCAGCCCCAGCATTTT. Translation gives CASSEWANQPQHF.

The chain is built from TRBV19 and TRBJ1-5; 8 bases map to TRBD1. The germline V gene has CDR1 LNHDA and CDR2 SQIVND (reference sequence). CDR3 length: 16 amino acids. Losses at the gene ends were 1 base for V and 0 bases for J; bases not matched to a gene: 2. CDR3 sequence (DNA): TGTGCCAGTAGTATAGTGGACAGGGATAGCAATCAGCCCCAGCATTTT. Its protein product is CASSIVDRDSNQPQHF.

The chain combines TRBV2 with TRBJ1-2; D unresolved. V dropped 6 bases and J dropped 5 bases, with 7 bases sitting between them. Per the germline V gene, CDR1 is SNHLY and CDR2 is FYNNEI. The CDR3 has 11 residues. Here the CDR3 reads CASSVTYGYTF. The CDR3 nucleotides are TGTGCCAGCAGCGTGACATATGGCTACACCTTC.